The rows below give T cell receptor beta chains drawn from one sample of a study of Tregs in tolerant kidney transplant recipients. The table came from immunoSEQ multiplex PCR; TCRdb's copy has only in-frame clones and leaves some out. The sample shows fewer than 20,000 clones, approximately 85% of them seen only once. The specimen was Tregs from blood. These receptors all stem from a human donor in good health. The CDR3 runs from the conserved cysteine through the conserved F or W. A D gene is named only where the DNA matches it firmly. Clone size is shown for a subset of rows, as once, few, many or a class of expanded clone.

TRBV19	TRBD1	TRBJ2-7	-	TGTGCCAGTAGTCCCCCTAGGACAGGGTCCGCCGAGCAGTACTTC	CASSPPRTGSAEQYF
TRBV7-3	-	TRBJ2-3	once	TGTGCCAGCAGCCCATACCGGGACCAAGATACGCAGTATTTT	CASSPYRDQDTQYF
TRBV7-2	-	TRBJ1-1	-	TGTGCCAGCAGCTTGATGGGCCAGATCATGAACACTGAAGCTTTCTTT	CASSLMGQIMNTEAFF
TRBV4-2	-	TRBJ2-5	-	TGTGCCAGCAGCCAAGACAGAGGGGAAGAGACCCAGTACTTC	CASSQDRGEETQYF
TRBV19	TRBD2	TRBJ2-7	-	TGTGCCAGTAGTATCCCCCGCGGGAGGGTCCACGAGCAGTACTTC	CASSIPRGRVHEQYF
TRBV30	-	TRBJ2-2	once	TGTGCCTGGAGGATGTCGGGACTCCTCACCGGGGAGCTGTTTTTT	CAWRMSGLLTGELFF
TRBV7-9	-	TRBJ1-1	-	TGTGCCAGCAGCCTAGGGGGTGTGGGCAGGGGTCCCACTGAAGCTTTCTTT	CASSLGGVGRGPTEAFF
TRBV7-9	-	TRBJ1-2	-	TGTGCCAGCAGCTCAGATGGACAAGAGGACGGCTACACCTTC	CASSSDGQEDGYTF
TRBV11-3	TRBD1	TRBJ2-2	few	TGTGCCAGCACCTTGGGACAGGGAAGGGGTGCGAACACCGGGGAGCTGTTTTTT	CASTLGQGRGANTGELFF
TRBV27	TRBD2	TRBJ2-6	few	TGTGCCAGCAGCGGGGGGAGGGGCAGATCTGGGGCCAACGTCCTGACTTTC	CASSGGRGRSGANVLTF
TRBV11-2	TRBD1	TRBJ1-2	-	TGTGCCAGCAGCTTAGACAGGGGGCCGAGCTACACCTTC	CASSLDRGPSYTF
TRBV18	-	TRBJ2-5	-	TGTGCCAGCTCACCAAGGGCACAGGTTCTTGACTTC	CASSPRAQVLDF
TRBV9	-	TRBJ1-3	-	TGTGCCAGCAGCGTATCAGTCTCGGGCTCTGGAAACACCATATATTTT	CASSVSVSGSGNTIYF